Below are 5 T cell receptor beta chains sequenced from a single sample in a study of cytomegalovirus exposure and HLA in healthy donors. In the PCR, 60 Vbeta and 13 Jbeta primers were used. The data were produced by immunoSEQ multiplex PCR, yet TCRdb's version contains in-frame clones alone and is incomplete. The table includes about 280,000 clones, about 90% detected once. The sequencing input was PBMCs. These receptors came from a woman aged 18-35 years in good health and CMV-seronegative.

Comments on this clone: Other nucleotide sequences from this sample produce the same CDR3. The chain couples TRBV5-6 to TRBJ1-1; D is undetermined. V was trimmed by 4 bases and J by 1 base, leaving 8 bases between them. The CDR3 consists of 13 residues. Germline CDR1 reads SGHDT; CDR2 reads YYEEEE. The CDR3 nucleotides are TGTGCCAGCAGCCTTGGCGGGAACACTGAAGCTTTCTTT. This sequence encodes CASSLGGNTEAFF.

The rearrangement links TRBV9 to TRBJ1-3; the D gene is possibly TRBD1 (6 bases). Germline CDR1 is SGDLS and CDR2 is YYNGEE. The CDR3 has 17 amino acids. Trimming took off 3 bases at V and 0 bases at J, with 16 bases between the two ends. The CDR3: CASSAGGDTLSGNTIYF. The CDR3 DNA sequence: TGTGCCAGCAGCGCGGGGGGGGACACCCTCTCTGGAAACACCATATATTTT.

Of note for this clone: One end of the junction is discordant with germline, which a read error may explain. Other nucleotide sequences from this sample produce the same CDR3. The V call is TRBV6-5, the J call TRBJ1-6; D not resolved. The CDR3 extends over 15 amino acids. CDR1 MNHEY and CDR2 SVGAGI come from the germline V gene. The CDR3 reads CASSRKELYNSPLHF. CDR3 coding DNA: TGTGCCAGCAGTAGAAAGGAGCTCTATAATTCCCCCCTCCACTTT.

The chain is built from TRBV6-1 and TRBJ1-2, with D possibly being TRBD1 (5 bases). Trimming took 3 bases from V and 2 from J, leaving 7 bases between them. This CDR3 is built from 13 residues. Germline loops: CDR1 MNHNS, CDR2 SASEGT. CDR3 DNA: TGTGCCAGCAGTGACAGGGAAAACTATGGCTACACCTTC. This sequence encodes CASSDRENYGYTF.

This chain joins TRBV6-1 and TRBJ2-7; 9 positions agree with TRBD2. The V gene's germline CDR1 is MNHNS and CDR2 SASEGT. With V trimmed by 2 bases and J by 2 bases, 4 bases remained unmatched. This CDR3 contains 15 residues. Here the CDR3 reads CASSEWVAGAYEQYF. For the CDR3, the DNA is TGTGCCAGCAGTGAATGGGTAGCGGGGGCCTACGAGCAGTACTTC.